Sequencing of this TCR beta chain was carried out in a study of blood T cell repertoires in COVID-19. Study background: Samples of COVID-19 (acute and convalescent) were obtained from the United States, Italy and Spain. Sources were T cells, B-cell-depleted T cells, or PBMCs; the material itself was cDNA or gDNA.

Authors' methods: Estimation of nucleated cell counts was performed using reference gene primer amplification. The data were produced by immunoSEQ multiplex PCR, yet TCRdb's version contains in-frame clones alone and is incomplete. The D gene and trimming were derived from the DNA, and the V and J assignments and clone size from that table. Of over 250,000 clones listed, 70% to 90% were seen once; the top ten hold about 1%. CDR1 and CDR2 (germline): LGHNA, YNFKEQ. Trimming shortened V by 1 base and J by 2 bases, and 9 bases separated the two germline ends. This CDR3 contains 15 residues. V and J are TRBV4-2 and TRBJ1-3; no firm D call. The sequenced sample was peripheral blood. The receptor comes from a woman between 40 and 55 years old who had recovered from COVID-19. As DNA, the CDR3 is TGTGCCAGCAGCCAAGTAGAGGCAGCTGGAAACACCATATATTTT. Translated, it gives CASSQVEAAGNTIYF.